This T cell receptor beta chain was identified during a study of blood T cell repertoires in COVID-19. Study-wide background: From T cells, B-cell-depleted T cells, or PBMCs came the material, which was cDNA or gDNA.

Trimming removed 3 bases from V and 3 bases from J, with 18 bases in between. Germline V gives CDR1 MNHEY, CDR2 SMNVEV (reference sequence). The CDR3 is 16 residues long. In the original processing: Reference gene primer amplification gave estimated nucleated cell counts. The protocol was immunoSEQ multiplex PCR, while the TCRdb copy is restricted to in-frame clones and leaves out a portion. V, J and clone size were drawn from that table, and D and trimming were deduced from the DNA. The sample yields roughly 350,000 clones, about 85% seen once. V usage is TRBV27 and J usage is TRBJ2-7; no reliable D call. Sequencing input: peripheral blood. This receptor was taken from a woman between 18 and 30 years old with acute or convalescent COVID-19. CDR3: CASSFQTPYLYYEQYF. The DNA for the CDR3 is TGTGCCAGCAGTTTCCAGACTCCCTACCTGTACTACGAGCAGTACTTC.